This T cell receptor (beta chain) was sequenced in a study of T cells after yellow fever vaccination. Study overall: Any fraction with a low cell number was prepared using SMART-Seq v4 Ultra Low Input.

TCRdb ran MiXCR on the 5' RACE reads and lists one entry per CDR3 protein. The repertoire holds 150,000 to 200,000 distinct CDR3 sequences, with around 10% as singletons. The germline V gene encodes CDR1 PRHDT and CDR2 FYEKMQ (reference sequence). Trimming removed 5 bases from V and 6 bases from J; junction bases left unmatched: 8. This CDR3 is 15 amino acids long. Findings of the study overall: The study found a weaker secondary response that peaked faster, day 5 versus 15.

Remarks on this clonotype: Antigen unknown.

This sequence originates from a man aged 18 to 30 who received the YFV17D yellow fever vaccine. The sequencing used CD8+ T cells sorted from PBMCs, collected 15 days after the yellow fever booster vaccination. The chain recombines TRBV13 with TRBJ2-4; 9 positions agree with TRBD1. The CDR3 DNA is TGTGCCAGCAGCCTCGAGGGACAGGGAAGAAACATTCAGTACTTC. Its protein is CASSLEGQGRNIQYF.